This TCR beta chain originates from a study of OX40 agonist ivuxolimab in advanced cancers. Findings and limits, study-wide: Among the lowest peripheral clonal expansion occurred in 0.1-3.0 mg/kg partial responders. Averaged across samples, CD8+ T cells carried more expanded clones than CD4+ did.

With autoimmune disease history or systemic immunosuppression, patients were excluded. The CDR3 contains 14 residues. The V gene lost 7 bases and the J gene lost 0 bases, with 11 bases spanning the gap. Germline CDR1 reads MNHNS; CDR2 reads SASEGT. Note on this clone: Antigen: not known.

TCRdb keeps only in-frame clones here, not all; method: immunoSEQ multiplex PCR. The profile shows about 50,000 clones, around 90% of them singletons. Sequencing used CD4+ or CD8+ T cells sorted from blood, obtained in a trial of the OX40 agonist ivuxolimab. The chain has TRBV6-1 and TRBJ2-3; no clear D gene. This clonotype was obtained from an adult with an advanced solid tumor such as melanoma, head and neck, liver or kidney cancer. CDR3 coding DNA: TGTGCCAGCAAGACTGATCCTAGCACAGATACGCAGTATTTT. This gives the protein CASKTDPSTDTQYF.